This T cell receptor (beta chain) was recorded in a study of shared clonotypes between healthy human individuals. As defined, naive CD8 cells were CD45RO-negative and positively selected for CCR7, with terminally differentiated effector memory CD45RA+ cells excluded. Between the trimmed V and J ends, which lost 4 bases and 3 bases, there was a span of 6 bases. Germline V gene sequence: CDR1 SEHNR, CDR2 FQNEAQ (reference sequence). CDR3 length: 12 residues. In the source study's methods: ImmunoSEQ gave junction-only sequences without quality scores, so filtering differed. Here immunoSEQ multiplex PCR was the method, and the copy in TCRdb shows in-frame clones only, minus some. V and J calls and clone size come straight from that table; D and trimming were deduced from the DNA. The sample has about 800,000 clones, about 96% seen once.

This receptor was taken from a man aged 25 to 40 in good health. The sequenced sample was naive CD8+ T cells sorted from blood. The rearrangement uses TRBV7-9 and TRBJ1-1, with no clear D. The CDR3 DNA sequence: TGTGCCAGCAGCTCAGATCACACTGAAGCTTTCTTT. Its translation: CASSSDHTEAFF.